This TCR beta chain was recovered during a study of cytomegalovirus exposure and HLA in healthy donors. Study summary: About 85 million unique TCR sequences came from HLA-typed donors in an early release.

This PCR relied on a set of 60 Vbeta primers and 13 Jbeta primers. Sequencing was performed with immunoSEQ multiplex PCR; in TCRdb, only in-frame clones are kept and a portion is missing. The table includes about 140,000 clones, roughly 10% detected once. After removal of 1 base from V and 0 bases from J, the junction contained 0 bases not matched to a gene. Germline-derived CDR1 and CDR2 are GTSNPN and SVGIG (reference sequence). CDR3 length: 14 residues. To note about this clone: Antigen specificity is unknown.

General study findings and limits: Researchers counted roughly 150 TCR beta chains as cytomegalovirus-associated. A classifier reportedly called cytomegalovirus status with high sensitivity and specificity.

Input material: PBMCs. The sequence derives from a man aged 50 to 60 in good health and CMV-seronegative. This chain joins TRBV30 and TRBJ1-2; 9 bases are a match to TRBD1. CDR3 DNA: TGTGCCTGGAGTGGGGACAGGGCTAACTATGGCTACACCTTC. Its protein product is CAWSGDRANYGYTF.